This T cell receptor beta chain is drawn from a study of early stage breast cancer tumors. This table comes from immunoSEQ multiplex PCR, and its TCRdb copy is limited to in-frame clones, with some not included. The table includes 55,000 to 70,000 clones, 80% detected once. The CDR3 consists of 16 residues. Germline trimming cut 5 bases from V and 6 bases from J; bases unmatched to any gene: 10. Germline assignment: CDR1 SGHTA and CDR2 FQGNSA. Sequencing used blood. The chain uses TRBV7-2 and TRBJ1-5; 10 nucleotides line up with TRBD1. This clonotype was sampled from a person between 35 and 49 years old with breast cancer. CDR3 DNA: TGTGCCAGCAGCCCACGAAGGACAGGGGGGCCTCAGCCCCAGCATTTT. As protein: CASSPRRTGGPQPQHF.